Described below is a single T cell receptor (beta chain) sequence and its context. Its antigen is unidentified. Germline V CDR1 and CDR2: SEHNR, FQNEAQ (reference sequence). V lost 2 bases to trimming and J lost 3 bases; unmatched junction nucleotides: 6. The CDR3 runs to 15 residues. These data originate in a study of cytomegalovirus exposure and HLA in healthy donors. Points from the study as a whole: Indistinguishability led to the exclusion of some V segments, TRBV6-2 and TRBV6-3 included. Prior analysis indicated that the majority of TCR beta V segments exhibited productivity approximately 90% or approximately 30% of the time.

The PCR made use of 60 Vbeta and 13 Jbeta primers. Sequencing used immunoSEQ multiplex PCR; TCRdb keeps in-frame clones, though not all of them. Among about 220,000 clones listed, 60% to 80% were seen once. Sequencing input: PBMCs. The receptor was isolated from a woman under 40 in good health and CMV-seronegative. The chain joins TRBV7-9 to TRBJ2-7; TRBD1 aligns across 8 bases. The CDR3 loop reads CASSLSGTGGYEQYF. The CDR3 nucleotides read TGTGCCAGCAGCTTATCGGGAACAGGGGGCTACGAGCAGTACTTC.